These 19 T cell receptor beta chains share one sample of origin, sequenced in a study of OX40 agonist ivuxolimab in advanced cancers. Here immunoSEQ multiplex PCR was the method, and the copy in TCRdb shows in-frame clones only, minus some. The sample holds tens of thousands of clones, 90% seen once. Sequenced material: CD4+ or CD8+ T cells sorted from blood, taken in a trial of the OX40 agonist ivuxolimab. These receptors came from an adult with an advanced solid tumor such as melanoma, head and neck, liver or kidney cancer.

This chain's CDR3 is CASSLVRTTSNEQFF. In nucleotides, the CDR3 is TGTGCCAGCAGCTTAGTCAGGACGACCTCCAATGAGCAGTTCTTC. The chain employs TRBV11-3 and TRBJ2-1; D is unclear. The germline V gene has CDR1 SGHNT and CDR2 YENEEA. V gave up 1 base and J gave up 6 bases, with 13 bases separating them. The CDR3 has 15 residues.

V is TRBV6-5 and J is TRBJ1-1; D remains unclear. Germline assignment: CDR1 MNHEY and CDR2 SVGAGI. Trimming removed 9 bases at V and 1 base at J, with 12 bases between. The CDR3 has 13 residues. CDR3: CASNNNGNTEAFF. For the CDR3, the DNA is TGTGCCAGTAATAATAATGGGAACACTGAAGCTTTCTTT.

The chain is built from TRBV6-6 and TRBJ1-2, with 10 bases fitting TRBD1. The germline CDR1 and CDR2 sequences are MNHNY and SVGAGI (reference sequence). Unmatched junction bases numbered 7, after V lost 5 bases and J lost 4 bases. The CDR3 length is 15 residues. Here the CDR3 DNA reads TGTGCCAGCAGTGCCCCGACAGGGGGCTTCTATGGCTACACCTTC. Encoded protein: CASSAPTGGFYGYTF.

The rearrangement links TRBV28 to TRBJ1-4, with 8 nucleotides matching TRBD1. CDR1 MDHEN and CDR2 SYDVKM come from the germline V gene. V shed 2 bases and J 8 bases; nucleotides not matched to a gene: 7. This CDR3 spans 15 amino acids. CDR3 DNA: TGTGCCAGCAGTTTAGCAGGGGGCTTCCGAGAAAAACTGTTTTTT. It specifies CASSLAGGFREKLFF.

The chain has TRBV27 and TRBJ2-1, with D hard to call. The CDR3 has 12 residues. Between the trimmed V and J ends, which lost 5 bases and 3 bases, there was a span of 5 bases. Germline V gives CDR1 MNHEY, CDR2 SMNVEV (reference sequence). This CDR3 is CASSANYNEQFF. As DNA, the CDR3 is TGTGCCAGCAGTGCAAACTACAATGAGCAGTTCTTC.

J is TRBJ2-5 and V is TRBV2; D may be TRBD1 or TRBD2 (5 bases each). V lost 4 bases, J lost 5 bases, and 11 bases lay in between. The CDR3 covers 13 residues. CDR1 and CDR2 from the germline V gene are SNHLY and FYNNEI. CDR3 residues: CASSAGRVETQYF. The CDR3 DNA reads as TGTGCCAGCAGTGCGGGGCGGGTGGAGACCCAGTACTTC.

The chain's CDR3 is CASSLSSLGNYGYTF. The CDR3 DNA reads as TGCGCCAGCAGCTTGAGTAGTTTGGGTAACTATGGCTACACCTTC. The J gene is TRBJ1-2, the V gene TRBV5-1, with D unresolved. The V gene lost 1 base and the J gene lost 1 base, with 11 bases spanning the gap. The germline V gene encodes CDR1 SGHRS and CDR2 YFSETQ. The CDR3 runs 15 residues.

This chain links TRBV5-1 with TRBJ2-1; D is perhaps TRBD1 (7 bases). Trimming took 5 bases from V and 7 from J, leaving 19 bases between them. CDR3 length: 15 amino acids. Germline V CDR1 and CDR2: SGHRS, YFSETQ. The CDR3 nucleotides read TGCGCCAGCAGTTCAGGGGGACTTCCCTGGAATGAGCAGTTCTTC. It is translated as CASSSGGLPWNEQFF.

This clone is a singleton in its sample. The rearrangement links TRBV29-1 to TRBJ2-3; 7 positions match TRBD1. This CDR3 region has 12 residues. The ends lost 7 bases at V and 3 bases at J; junction bases unmatched: 4. Germline V lookup: CDR1 SQVTM, CDR2 ANQGSEA. CDR3 nucleotide sequence: TGCAGCGGGGGGACAGAGACAGATACGCAGTATTTT. Translating gives CSGGTETDTQYF.

This clone appeared a single time. The CDR3 protein is CAISGRLAGVYEQYF. CDR3 coding DNA: TGTGCCATCAGTGGAAGACTAGCGGGAGTCTACGAGCAGTACTTC. The chain employs TRBV10-3 and TRBJ2-7; 12 nucleotides align to TRBD2. CDR1 is ENHRY and CDR2 is SYGVKD in the germline V gene. The trim removed 4 bases at V and 3 bases at J, leaving 4 bases unmatched. The CDR3 runs 15 residues.

The chain combines TRBV28 with TRBJ2-7, with D perhaps given as TRBD1 or TRBD2 (5 bases each). V was pared by 3 bases and J by 9 bases, with 18 bases between. The CDR3 loop spans 14 amino acids. Germline V CDR1 and CDR2: MDHEN, SYDVKM. CDR3 loop: CASSFPQGAVGQYF. In nucleotides, the CDR3 is TGTGCCAGCAGTTTCCCCCAGGGAGCTGTAGGGCAGTACTTC.

V usage is TRBV4-3 and J usage is TRBJ2-5; 8 bases line up with TRBD1. Germline lookup yields CDR1 LGHNA and CDR2 YSLEER. The length of the CDR3 is 15 residues. V shed 4 bases and J 9 bases; nucleotides not matched to a gene: 13. This CDR3 is CASSRGTGQETAQYF. CDR3 sequence (DNA): TGCGCCAGCAGCCGCGGGACAGGCCAAGAGACGGCCCAGTACTTC.

This sequence joins TRBV30 and TRBJ1-1; the D gene is possibly TRBD1 (5 bases). V lost 4 bases, J lost 2 bases, and 11 bases lay in between. This CDR3 comprises 13 residues. Germline V lookup: CDR1 GTSNPN, CDR2 SVGIG (reference sequence). As DNA, the CDR3 is TGTGCCTGGAATCGACAGTACAACACTGAAGCTTTCTTT. Translating it yields CAWNRQYNTEAFF. Complete variable domain (other parts from reference TRBV30 and TRBJ1-1): SQTIHQWPATLVQPVGSPLSLECTVEGTSNPNLYWYRQAAGRGLQLLFYSVGIGQISSEVPQNLSASRPQDRQFILSSKKLLLSDSGFYLCAWNRQYNTEAFFGQGTRLTVV.

The chain couples TRBV19 to TRBJ2-3, with 10 positions matching TRBD1. The CDR3 loop spans 13 amino acids. V was clipped by 9 bases and J by 4 bases; unmatched bases: 4. Germline V gene data show CDR1 as LNHDA and CDR2 as SQIVND (reference sequence). In DNA, the CDR3 is TGTGCCAGCAGACAGGGGGCGCCAGATACGCAGTATTTT. This encodes CASRQGAPDTQYF.

The rearrangement links TRBV6-1 to TRBJ2-4; 7 bases align to TRBD1. V lost 6 bases and J lost 9; bases outside the gene matches: 5. Germline V gives CDR1 MNHNS, CDR2 SASEGT. The length of the CDR3 is 12 residues. CDR3 coding DNA: TGTGCCAGCAGGACAGGGCTGGGCATTCAGTACTTC. This encodes CASRTGLGIQYF.

The rearrangement uses TRBV2 and TRBJ1-6, with D possibly being TRBD1 (6 bases). Trimming cost V 2 bases and J 7 bases, with 12 bases left between them. CDR1 and CDR2 (germline): SNHLY, FYNNEI. CDR3 length equals 15 residues. In nucleotides, the CDR3 is TGTGCCAGCAGTGAACTGGGACACCCCAATTCACCCCTCCACTTT. It encodes CASSELGHPNSPLHF.

J is TRBJ2-2 and V is TRBV7-2, with D hard to call. There are 15 residues in the CDR3. The V and J ends lost 1 base and 1 base respectively, with 7 bases between them. Germline V gene data show CDR1 as SGHTA and CDR2 as FQGNSA. CDR3 amino acids: CASSLVGWNTGELFF. In DNA, the CDR3 is TGTGCCAGCAGCTTAGTGGGTTGGAACACCGGGGAGCTGTTTTTT.

The DNA of the CDR3 is TGTGCCAGTAGTATCCCCTCGGGAAGCTCTGGAAACACCATATATTTT. It specifies CASSIPSGSSGNTIYF. The rearrangement joins TRBV19 to TRBJ1-3; D not resolved. The CDR3 has 16 residues. Germline lookup yields CDR1 LNHDA and CDR2 SQIVND (reference sequence). V lost 3 bases to trimming and J lost 0 bases, with 12 bases between them.

This chain links TRBV5-8 with TRBJ2-7, with a possible D match to TRBD2 (7 bases). Trimming took 4 bases from V and 0 from J, leaving 14 bases between them. The CDR3 is 15 residues long. Germline V lookup: CDR1 SGHTS, CDR2 YDEGEE. The CDR3: CASSIAGAYSYEQYF. As DNA, the CDR3 is TGTGCCAGCAGCATTGCGGGGGCCTACTCCTACGAGCAGTACTTC.